This is a list of T cell receptor beta chains from one sample in a study of cytomegalovirus exposure and HLA in healthy donors. The protocol was immunoSEQ multiplex PCR, while the TCRdb copy is restricted to in-frame clones and leaves out a portion. This table lists roughly 100,000 clones. Sequenced material: PBMCs. These receptors were obtained from a man aged 50 to 60 in good health and CMV-seropositive. CDR3s include the opening cysteine and the closing phenylalanine or tryptophan. A D gene is named only where the DNA matches it firmly. Size is omitted from some rows. Given values are once, few, many or a class for expanded clones.

J gene	V gene	D gene	clone size	CDR3 DNA	CDR3 protein
TRBJ2-5	TRBV30	TRBD1	.	TGTGCCGGGACAGGGGGAGCGGAGACCCAGTACTTC	CAGTGGAETQYF
TRBJ2-2	TRBV30	.	.	TGTGCCTGTATAGACACCGGGGAGCTGTTTTTT	CACIDTGELFF
TRBJ2-6	TRBV18	.	.	TGTGCCAGCTCAGGGCTCGGGGCCAACGTCCTGACTTTC	CASSGLGANVLTF
TRBJ2-7	TRBV30	.	.	TGTGCCTGGAGTCCCTTCCCGGACGGGATCTCCTACGAGCAGTACTTC	CAWSPFPDGISYEQYF
TRBJ1-4	TRBV5-4	TRBD1	.	TGTGCCAGCAGCCTACAGGGGGCGACGGAAAAACTGTTTTTT	CASSLQGATEKLFF
TRBJ1-1	TRBV29-1	.	.	TGCAGCGTTGAAGGCAGGAGGGGTAAGAGAGTGAACACTGAAGCTTTCTTT	CSVEGRRGKRVNTEAFF
TRBJ1-1	TRBV19	.	.	TGTGCCAGTAGTTTCTCGACAGGCGGGGGGACTGAAGCTTTCTTT	CASSFSTGGGTEAFF
TRBJ2-7	TRBV27	.	.	TGTGCCAGCAGTTTAGCAGGGGTTGGGTACGAGCAGTACTTC	CASSLAGVGYEQYF
TRBJ2-7	TRBV10-2	TRBD2	.	TGCGCCAGCAGTGAGTCTGGGACTAGCGGGAGGTACGAGCAGTACTTC	CASSESGTSGRYEQYF
TRBJ1-2	TRBV6-5	.	.	TGTGCCAGCAGTTCGACGGGTGGCTACACCTTC	CASSSTGGYTF
TRBJ1-1	TRBV4-1	TRBD1	.	TGCGCCAGCAGCCAAGAAGGGACAGCTATGAACACTGAAGCTTTCTTT	CASSQEGTAMNTEAFF
TRBJ1-4	TRBV7-2	.	.	TGTGCCAGCAGCTTACGCCCGTCCGGAACGAGGGAAAAACTGTTTTTT	CASSLRPSGTREKLFF
TRBJ2-1	TRBV7-9	TRBD2	.	TGTGCCAGCTCCGCCGGGGGCGGGAGGGGAAATGAGCAGTTCTTC	CASSAGGGRGNEQFF
TRBJ1-1	TRBV12-5	TRBD1	.	TGTGCTAGTGCCCTCCCCGACAGGGGATCCCCTGAAGCTTTCTTT	CASALPDRGSPEAFF
TRBJ1-3	TRBV30	.	.	TGTGCCTGGAGCGCGCCACAGGGAACTGGAAACACCATATATTTT	CAWSAPQGTGNTIYF
TRBJ2-1	TRBV29-1	TRBD2	.	TGCAGCGTCGTGTTAGCGGGAGGGGGGTACAATGAGCAGTTCTTC	CSVVLAGGGYNEQFF
TRBJ1-2	TRBV6-1	TRBD1	.	TGTACCAGCAGTGAAGGGACAGGCGACTATGGCTACACCTTC	CTSSEGTGDYGYTF
TRBJ1-1	TRBV2	.	.	TGTGCCAGCAGTGTTCTGGAGATCACTGAAGCTTTCTTT	CASSVLEITEAFF
TRBJ1-5	TRBV7-7	.	medium-sized	TGTGCTAGCAGCTTAGAAGGAGGCCAGCCCAGTCTAAATCAGCCCCAGCATTTT	CASSLEGGQPSLNQPQHF
TRBJ2-7	TRBV7-2	TRBD1	.	TGTGCTAGCAGCCCCCGGACAGGGAGCTACGAGCAGTACTTC	CASSPRTGSYEQYF
TRBJ2-1	TRBV11-2	TRBD1	.	TGTGCCAGCAGCTACGACAGGGGGCGGGAAAATGAGCAGTTCTTC	CASSYDRGRENEQFF
TRBJ1-2	TRBV4-3	TRBD1	.	TGCGCCAGCAGCCTCAAGCCCCCTAGACAGGGTAACTATGGCTACACCTTC	CASSLKPPRQGNYGYTF
TRBJ2-5	TRBV11-3	.	.	TGTGCCAGCAGCTTACAATTGGGCCCAGGGGTAGAGACCCAGTACTTC	CASSLQLGPGVETQYF
TRBJ1-2	TRBV4-1	.	.	TGCGCCAGCAGCCAAGAAACAGGTCCCTATGGCTACACCTTC	CASSQETGPYGYTF
TRBJ2-7	TRBV9	TRBD1	.	TGTGCCAGCAGCGCAACAGGGGGCTCGTACGAGCAGTACTTC	CASSATGGSYEQYF
TRBJ2-2	TRBV19	TRBD2	.	TGTGCCAGTAGTATAGTGACTAGCGGGAGGACCGGGGAGCTGTTTTTT	CASSIVTSGRTGELFF
TRBJ2-6	TRBV11-3	.	.	TGTGCCAGCAGCTTTAGCTCTGGGGCCAACGTCCTGACTTTC	CASSFSSGANVLTF
TRBJ1-6	TRBV6-5	.	.	TGTGCCAGCAGCTTACAGGAGAATAATTCACCCCTCCACTTT	CASSLQENNSPLHF
TRBJ2-7	TRBV12-5	.	.	TGTGCTAGTTGGGGAGGCGAAAAAGAGCAGTACTTC	CASWGGEKEQYF
TRBJ2-7	TRBV6-1	TRBD2	.	TGTGCCAGCAGTGATGCAGCTAGCGGGAGGCCCAACGAGCAGTACTTC	CASSDAASGRPNEQYF
TRBJ1-3	TRBV19	.	.	TGTGCCAGCTCCTCTGGAAACACCATATATTTT	CASSSGNTIYF
TRBJ2-1	TRBV7-8	TRBD2	.	TGTGCCAGCAGCGAGGGACTAGCGTACTACAATGAGCAGTTCTTC	CASSEGLAYYNEQFF
TRBJ2-1	TRBV7-9	.	.	TGTGCCAGCAGCTTAGTTGAGAATGAGCAGTTCTTC	CASSLVENEQFF
TRBJ1-5	TRBV4-2	TRBD1	.	TGTGCCAGCAGCCAAGATATGTTCGGGACAGAGCGCAATCAGCCCCAGCATTTT	CASSQDMFGTERNQPQHF
TRBJ1-1	TRBV7-2	TRBD1	.	TGTGCCAGCAGCCGACAGGGGACCCAGAACACTGAAGCTTTCTTT	CASSRQGTQNTEAFF
TRBJ1-2	TRBV4-2	TRBD1	.	TGTGCCAGTCGAGGGGGCGCGGCTTCGGATGGCTACACCTTC	CASRGGAASDGYTF
TRBJ2-3	TRBV6-5	.	.	TGTGCCAGCAGTTACTCTGGACAGCCGAGCACAGATACGCAGTATTTT	CASSYSGQPSTDTQYF
TRBJ2-2	TRBV5-1	.	.	TGCGCCAGCAGCTTGGGTATGACCGGGGAGCTGTTTTTT	CASSLGMTGELFF
TRBJ1-1	TRBV18	.	.	TGTGCCAGCTCACTGTATGAGTCCAGGGCGAACACTGAAGCTTTCTTT	CASSLYESRANTEAFF
TRBJ2-7	TRBV6-5	.	.	TGTGCCAGCAGTTACACCGTACAGGCCTACTACGAGCAGTACTTC	CASSYTVQAYYEQYF
TRBJ1-3	TRBV6-5	TRBD1	.	TGTGCCAGCAGACAGGGGGCCCTGGACACCATATATTTT	CASRQGALDTIYF
TRBJ2-2	TRBV27	TRBD1	.	TGTGCCACCCTCGGCCCAGGGGGCACCGGGGAGCTGTTTTTT	CATLGPGGTGELFF
TRBJ1-2	TRBV6-1	TRBD1	.	TGTGCCAGCAGTGAATTCAGGGGGCTGGAGTCGTATGGCTACACCTTC	CASSEFRGLESYGYTF
TRBJ2-1	TRBV29-1	.	.	TGCAGCGTTGAAGACCATGGGAGCGCCAATGAGCAGTTCTTC	CSVEDHGSANEQFF
TRBJ2-6	TRBV11-3	.	.	TGTGCCAGCAGCTTAGAGGCGGGAACTGGGGCCAACGTCCTGACTTTC	CASSLEAGTGANVLTF
TRBJ2-1	TRBV7-2	.	.	TGTGCCAGCAGCCCCTTCGGGGGGCGCGGTAGGGAGCAGTTCTTC	CASSPFGGRGREQFF
TRBJ1-3	TRBV19	.	.	TGTGCCAGTACCACCGAGGCAGTTTTTGGAAACACCATATATTTT	CASTTEAVFGNTIYF
TRBJ2-2	TRBV30	.	.	TGTGCCTGGAGTGTGGGCCTGAACACCGGGGAGCTGTTTTTT	CAWSVGLNTGELFF
TRBJ2-1	TRBV4-3	.	.	TGCGCCAGCAGCCAAGACGGCAGGGTTGAGCAGTTCTTC	CASSQDGRVEQFF
TRBJ1-3	TRBV12-5	TRBD1	.	TGTGCTAGTGGTTTGGTACCCCGGAGGGACAGGTTTTCCTCTGGAAACACCATATATTTT	CASGLVPRRDRFSSGNTIYF
TRBJ2-1	TRBV6-4	TRBD2	.	TGTGCCAGCAGTTCCGGACTAGCGGGAGGCAATGAGCAGTTCTTC	CASSSGLAGGNEQFF
TRBJ2-1	TRBV9	.	.	TGTGCCAGCAGCGTAGATGCTAGCGATAGCTACAATGAGCAGTTCTTC	CASSVDASDSYNEQFF
TRBJ2-2	TRBV19	TRBD1	.	TGTGCCAGTAGTCACCGGGACAGCAGCACCGGGGAGCTGTTTTTT	CASSHRDSSTGELFF